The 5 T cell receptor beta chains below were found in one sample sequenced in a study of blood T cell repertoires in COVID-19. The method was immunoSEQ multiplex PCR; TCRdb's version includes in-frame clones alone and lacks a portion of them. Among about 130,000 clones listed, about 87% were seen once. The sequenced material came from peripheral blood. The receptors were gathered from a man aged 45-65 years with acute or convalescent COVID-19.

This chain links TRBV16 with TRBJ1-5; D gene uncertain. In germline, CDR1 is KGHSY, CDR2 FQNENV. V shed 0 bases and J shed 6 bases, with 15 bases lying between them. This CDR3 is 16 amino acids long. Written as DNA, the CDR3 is TGTGCCAGCAGCCAATCGAGGGAGGGAATGCGTCAGCCCCAGCATTTT. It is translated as CASSQSREGMRQPQHF.

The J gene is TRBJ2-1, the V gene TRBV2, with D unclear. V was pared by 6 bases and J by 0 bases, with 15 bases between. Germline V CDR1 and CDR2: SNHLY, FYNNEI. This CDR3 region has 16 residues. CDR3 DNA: TGTGCCAGCAGGGAGCGAATAAGGAGCTCCTACAATGAGCAGTTCTTC. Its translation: CASRERIRSSYNEQFF.

The CDR3 sequence: CASRYGGTAYGYTF. The CDR3 coding sequence is TGTGCCAGCAGATATGGAGGGACAGCCTATGGCTACACCTTC. The chain uses TRBV6-5 and TRBJ1-2; 7 bases align to TRBD1. The CDR3 has 14 residues. The germline CDR1 and CDR2 sequences are MNHEY and SVGAGI. J was trimmed by 4 bases and V by 6 bases; bases with no gene match: 8.

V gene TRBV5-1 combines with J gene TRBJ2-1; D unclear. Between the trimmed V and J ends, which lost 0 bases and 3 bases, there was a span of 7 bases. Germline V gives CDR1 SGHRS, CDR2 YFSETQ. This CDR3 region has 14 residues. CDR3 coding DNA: TGCGCCAGCAGCTTGGCGGCAGGCTACAATGAGCAGTTCTTC. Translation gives CASSLAAGYNEQFF.

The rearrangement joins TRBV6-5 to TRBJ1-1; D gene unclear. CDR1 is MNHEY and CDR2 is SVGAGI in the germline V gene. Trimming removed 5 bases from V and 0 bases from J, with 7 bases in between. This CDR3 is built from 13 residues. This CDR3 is CASSQTLNTEAFF. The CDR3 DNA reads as TGTGCCAGCAGTCAGACACTGAACACTGAAGCTTTCTTT.